The 8 T cell receptor beta chains given below trace back to one sample, sequenced in a study of T cell clonality in common variable immunodeficiency (dated by TCRdb to the mid-2010s). The library was made by the immunoSEQ multiplex PCR assay. TCRdb carries this immuneACCESS record with in-frame sequences only. Its versions omit some clonotypes, under half of them owing to an unresolved V gene in the studies checked, with the rest unexplained. This sample has over 35,000 clones in the table, none counted a single time. Around a tenth of the sample is taken by the ten largest. Sequences were obtained from peripheral blood mononuclear cells. Receptor source: a person aged 18-70 years in good health.

This clone was picked up many times. The read falls 3 residues short of the CDR3 end, and the missing part is taken from the germline J gene. The chain links TRBV24-1 to TRBJ2-5; 8 bases match TRBD1. Trimming cost V 1 base and J 4 bases; bases outside gene matches: 4. The CDR3 loop spans 15 amino acids. CDR1 is KGHDR and CDR2 is SFDVKD in the germline V gene. The part of the CDR3 DNA that was read is TGTGCCACCAGTGATTTTCAGGGGGCAGGAGAGACC. The encoded protein is CATSDFQGAGET. The full-length CDR3 reads as CATSDFQGAGETQYF.

This clone has a count of ten or more. Sequencing ends 3 residues short of the CDR3 end; the germline J gene provides the rest. The gene calls are TRBV29-1 and TRBJ1-4, with no clear D. This CDR3 is 15 amino acids long. Trimming removed 3 bases at V and 0 bases at J, with 11 bases between. CDR1 is SQVTM, CDR2 ANQGSEA, per germline. This chain's CDR3 is CSVDGGTATNEKLFF. CDR3 DNA (partial): TGCAGCGTTGACGGAGGAACAGCAACTAATGAAAAA.

Many counts were recorded for this clone. The DNA ends 3 residues before the CDR3 does, and the rest of the CDR3 is filled in from the germline J gene. The gene calls are TRBV9 and TRBJ2-1; D possibly corresponds to TRBD2 (6 bases). Germline V gives CDR1 SGDLS, CDR2 YYNGEE. The CDR3 is made up of 16 amino acids. Trimming took 2 bases from V and 1 from J, leaving 13 bases between them. Incomplete CDR3 DNA: TGTGCCAGCAGCGTCGATCAGGGAGGATCCTACAATGAG. Translated, it gives CASSVDQGGSYNE. The CDR3 as a whole reads CASSVDQGGSYNEQFF.

This clone was observed at least ten times. The read ends 3 residues before the CDR3 terminus; that terminus is restored from the germline J gene. The rearrangement links TRBV19 to TRBJ2-7, with 10 bases that match TRBD1. V shed 6 bases, J shed 3 bases, and the junction held 8 bases outside the gene matches. Germline V CDR1 and CDR2: LNHDA, SQIVND (reference sequence). This CDR3 has 15 residues. CDR3 sequence reads: CASSAPGQGIYEQYF. CDR3 DNA, as far as it was read: TGTGCCAGTAGCGCTCCGGGACAGGGGATCTACGAG.

This clone was observed many times. The CDR3 extends 3 residues past the end of the read, so its final part is completed from the germline J gene. This chain links TRBV9 with TRBJ2-3, with 7 bases that match TRBD1. The CDR3 runs to 15 residues. From germline, CDR1 is SGDLS and CDR2 YYNGEE. V was clipped by 3 bases and J by 0 bases; unmatched bases: 4. The sequenced part of the CDR3 DNA is TGTGCCAGCAGCGAAACAGGGGTAAGCACAGATACG. Protein: CASSETGVSTDT. From start to end, the CDR3 is CASSETGVSTDTQYF.

This clone appeared many times. The CDR3 end is not reached by the read, which stops 3 residues before it; the germline J gene fills it in. The V and J genes are TRBV5-4 and TRBJ1-4; the D gene is possibly TRBD1 (5 bases). Trimming stripped 5 bases from V and 6 bases from J, with 17 bases between. The CDR3 extends over 15 amino acids. Germline V gene sequence: CDR1 SGHNT, CDR2 YYREEE (reference sequence). CDR3 residues: CASSPGGGRDEKLFF. The sequenced CDR3 bases are TGTGCCAGCAGTCCCGGGGGAGGCCGGGATGAAAAA.

In this sample, this clone turned up many times. The CDR3 is cut off 3 residues early in the read; its end comes from the germline J gene. The rearrangement joins TRBV18 to TRBJ2-7, with TRBD2 as a possible D gene (7 bases). Trimming removed 6 bases from V and 4 bases from J, with 16 bases in between. CDR1 is KGHSH and CDR2 is LQKENI in the germline V gene. The length of the CDR3 is 14 residues. This CDR3 reads CASSEARGAYEQYF. The covered CDR3 bases are TGTGCCAGCTCTGAAGCCCGGGGGGCATACGAG.

This clone has a count of ten or more. The CDR3 goes on 3 residues after the read ends, and that part is filled in from the germline J gene. The chain employs TRBV19 and TRBJ1-1; D not certain. CDR1 and CDR2 from the germline V gene are LNHDA and SQIVND (reference sequence). CDR3 length: 15 residues. The DNA read from the CDR3 is TGTGCCAGTAGTATAGTGGTGCTAGGCGCCCCCCGG. Amino acids: CASSIVVLGAPR. The full CDR3 is CASSIVVLGAPRAFF.